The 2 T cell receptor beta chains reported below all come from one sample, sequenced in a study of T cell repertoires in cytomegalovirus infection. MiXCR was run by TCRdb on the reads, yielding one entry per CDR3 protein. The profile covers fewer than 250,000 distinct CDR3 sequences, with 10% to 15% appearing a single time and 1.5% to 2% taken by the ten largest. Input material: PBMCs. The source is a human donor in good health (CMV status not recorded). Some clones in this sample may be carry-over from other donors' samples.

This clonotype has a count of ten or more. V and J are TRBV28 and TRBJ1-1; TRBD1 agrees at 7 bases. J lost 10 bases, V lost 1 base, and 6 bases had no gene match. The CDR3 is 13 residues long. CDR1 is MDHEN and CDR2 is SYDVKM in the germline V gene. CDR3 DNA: TGTGCCAGCAGTTTATTGGAGGGGGCCCCAGCTTTCTTT. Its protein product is CASSLLEGAPAFF.

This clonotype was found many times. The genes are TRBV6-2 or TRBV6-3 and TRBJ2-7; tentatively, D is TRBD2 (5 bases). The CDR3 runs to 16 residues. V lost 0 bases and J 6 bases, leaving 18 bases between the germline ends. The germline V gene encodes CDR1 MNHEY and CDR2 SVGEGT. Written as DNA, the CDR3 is TGTGCCAGCAGTTACTCAGATGGCCCCGGGGAAGGCGAGCAGTACTTC. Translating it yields CASSYSDGPGEGEQYF.